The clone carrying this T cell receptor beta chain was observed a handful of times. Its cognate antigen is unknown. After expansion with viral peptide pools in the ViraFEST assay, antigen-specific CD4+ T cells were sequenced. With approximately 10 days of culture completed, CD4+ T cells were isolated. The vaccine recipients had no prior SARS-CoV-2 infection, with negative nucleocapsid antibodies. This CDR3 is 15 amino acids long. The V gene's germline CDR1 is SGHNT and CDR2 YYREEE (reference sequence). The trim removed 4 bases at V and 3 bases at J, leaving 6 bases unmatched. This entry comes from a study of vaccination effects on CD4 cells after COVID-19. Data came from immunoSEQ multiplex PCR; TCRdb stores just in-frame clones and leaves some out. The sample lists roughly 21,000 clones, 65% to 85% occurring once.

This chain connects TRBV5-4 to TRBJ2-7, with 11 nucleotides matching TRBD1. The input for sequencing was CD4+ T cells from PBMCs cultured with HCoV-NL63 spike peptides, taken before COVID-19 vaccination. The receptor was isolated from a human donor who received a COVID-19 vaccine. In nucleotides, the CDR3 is TGTGCCAGCAGCCGCGCCGGGACAGGGGGCTACGAGCAGTACTTC. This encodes CASSRAGTGGYEQYF. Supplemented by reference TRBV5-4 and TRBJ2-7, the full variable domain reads ETGVTQSPTHLIKTRGQQVTLRCSSQSGHNTVSWYQQALGQGPQFIFQYYREEENGRGNFPPRFSGLQFPNYSSELNVNALELDDSALYLCASSRAGTGGYEQYFGPGTRLTVT.